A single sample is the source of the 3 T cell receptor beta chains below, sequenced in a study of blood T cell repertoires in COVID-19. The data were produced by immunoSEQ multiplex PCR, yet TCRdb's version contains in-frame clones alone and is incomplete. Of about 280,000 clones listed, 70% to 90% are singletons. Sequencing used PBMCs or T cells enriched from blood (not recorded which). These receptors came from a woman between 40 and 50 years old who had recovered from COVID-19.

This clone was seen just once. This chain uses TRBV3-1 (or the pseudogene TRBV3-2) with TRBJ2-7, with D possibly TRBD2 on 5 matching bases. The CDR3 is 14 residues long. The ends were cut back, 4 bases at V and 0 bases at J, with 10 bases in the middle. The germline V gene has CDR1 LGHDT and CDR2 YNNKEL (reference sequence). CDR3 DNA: TGTGCCAGCAGCCTTGGACTTGGCTCCTACGAGCAGTACTTC. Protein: CASSLGLGSYEQYF.

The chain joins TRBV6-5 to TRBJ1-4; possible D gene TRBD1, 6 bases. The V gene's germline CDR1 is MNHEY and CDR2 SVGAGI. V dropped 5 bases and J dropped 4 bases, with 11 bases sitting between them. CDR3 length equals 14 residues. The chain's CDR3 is CASSRGAGNEKLFF. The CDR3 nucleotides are TGTGCCAGCAGTCGGGGGGCGGGTAATGAAAAACTGTTTTTT.

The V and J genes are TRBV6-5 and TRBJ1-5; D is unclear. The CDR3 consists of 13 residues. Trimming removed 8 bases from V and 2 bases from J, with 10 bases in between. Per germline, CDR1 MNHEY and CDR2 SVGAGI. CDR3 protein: CASHPPGNQPQHF. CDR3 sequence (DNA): TGTGCCAGCCACCCCCCAGGCAATCAGCCCCAGCATTTT.